These T cell receptor beta chains were read from a single sample in a study of spatial heterogeneity in lung cancer. TCRdb processed the 5' RACE reads anew with MiXCR; each CDR3 protein has one entry. The table shows tens of thousands of distinct CDR3 sequences, with roughly 15% occurring only once. This specimen consisted of PBMCs, obtained at surgery. All receptors derive from a male donor with early-stage non-small cell lung cancer. CDR3s include the opening cysteine and the closing phenylalanine or tryptophan. D genes are given only for firm matches. Size is omitted from some rows. Given values are once, few, many or a class for expanded clones.

v_call	cdr3_length	clone_size	d_call	j_call	cdr3_aa	cdr3_nt
TRBV3-1	15	many	.	TRBJ2-7	CASTTSSTGKYEQYF	TGTGCCAGCACCACGAGCTCGACAGGAAAGTACGAGCAGTACTTC
TRBV6-6	16	.	TRBD2	TRBJ2-2	CASSPGIAGGGGELFF	TGTGCCAGCAGTCCCGGGATAGCGGGAGGGGGCGGGGAGCTGTTTTTT
TRBV29-1	14	.	TRBD1	TRBJ2-1	CSIQGAYSYNEQFF	TGCAGCATACAGGGGGCGTACTCCTACAATGAGCAGTTCTTC
TRBV7-9	17	few	.	TRBJ1-4	CASSSRYLRATNEKLFF	TGTGCCAGCAGCTCTCGTTATCTAAGAGCAACTAATGAAAAACTGTTTTTT
TRBV3-1	16	few	TRBD2	TRBJ2-5	CASSQDWTSGTQTQYF	TGTGCCAGCAGCCAAGATTGGACTAGCGGGACCCAGACCCAGTACTTC
TRBV29-1	17	few	TRBD2	TRBJ2-5	CSVEVGVAGRHGETQYF	TGCAGCGTTGAAGTGGGAGTAGCGGGAAGACACGGGGAGACCCAGTACTTC
TRBV5-6	16	many	.	TRBJ2-1	CASSPPSWRAYNEQFF	TGTGCCAGCAGCCCTCCTTCCTGGAGAGCCTACAATGAGCAGTTCTTC
TRBV20-1	15	many	.	TRBJ2-7	CSAGDFSSTSYEQYF	TGCAGTGCTGGGGACTTCTCCTCAACCTCCTACGAGCAGTACTTC
TRBV5-6	13	few	TRBD2	TRBJ2-3	CASSLSGSDTQYF	TGTGCCAGCAGCTTGAGCGGGAGTGATACGCAGTATTTT
TRBV28	15	many	TRBD2	TRBJ2-1	CASSLEAGAYNEQFF	TGTGCCAGCAGTTTAGAAGCGGGGGCCTACAATGAGCAGTTCTTC
TRBV20-1	14	many	.	TRBJ1-3	CSARVGSSGNTIYF	TGCAGTGCTAGAGTCGGCAGCTCTGGAAACACCATATATTTT
TRBV18	15	.	.	TRBJ2-7	CASSPPTEQWNEQYF	TGTGCCAGCTCACCTCCGACCGAACAATGGAACGAGCAGTACTTC
TRBV28	14	many	TRBD1	TRBJ2-7	CASSLEQGADEQYF	TGTGCCAGCAGTTTGGAACAGGGGGCGGACGAGCAGTACTTC
TRBV6-1	17	few	TRBD1	TRBJ2-3	CASSGDRGQVSTDTQYF	TGTGCCAGCAGTGGGGACAGGGGGCAGGTTAGCACAGATACGCAGTATTTT
TRBV5-1	14	few	TRBD1	TRBJ1-2	CASMKTGGADGYTF	TGCGCCAGCATGAAAACAGGGGGCGCCGATGGCTACACCTTC
TRBV11-2	12	few	.	TRBJ1-2	CASSEQADGYTF	TGTGCCAGCAGCGAACAGGCCGATGGCTACACCTTC
TRBV27	14	few	.	TRBJ2-7	CASSSGTESYEQYF	TGTGCCAGCAGTTCCGGGACGGAGTCCTACGAGCAGTACTTC